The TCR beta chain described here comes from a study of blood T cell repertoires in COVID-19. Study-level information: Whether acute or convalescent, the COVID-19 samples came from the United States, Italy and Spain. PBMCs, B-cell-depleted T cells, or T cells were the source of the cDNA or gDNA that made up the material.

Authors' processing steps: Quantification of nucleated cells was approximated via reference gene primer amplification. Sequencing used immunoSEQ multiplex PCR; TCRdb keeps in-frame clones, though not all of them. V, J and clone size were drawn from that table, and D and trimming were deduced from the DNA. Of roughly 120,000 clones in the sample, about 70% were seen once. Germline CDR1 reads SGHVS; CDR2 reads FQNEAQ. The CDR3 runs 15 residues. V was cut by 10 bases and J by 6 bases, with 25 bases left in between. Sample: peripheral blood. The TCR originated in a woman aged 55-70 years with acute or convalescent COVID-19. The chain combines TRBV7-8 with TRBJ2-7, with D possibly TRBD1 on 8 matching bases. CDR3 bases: TGTGCCACCAACCGGGGGGACAGGAGAGAGGGCGAGCAGTACTTC. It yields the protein CATNRGDRREGEQYF.